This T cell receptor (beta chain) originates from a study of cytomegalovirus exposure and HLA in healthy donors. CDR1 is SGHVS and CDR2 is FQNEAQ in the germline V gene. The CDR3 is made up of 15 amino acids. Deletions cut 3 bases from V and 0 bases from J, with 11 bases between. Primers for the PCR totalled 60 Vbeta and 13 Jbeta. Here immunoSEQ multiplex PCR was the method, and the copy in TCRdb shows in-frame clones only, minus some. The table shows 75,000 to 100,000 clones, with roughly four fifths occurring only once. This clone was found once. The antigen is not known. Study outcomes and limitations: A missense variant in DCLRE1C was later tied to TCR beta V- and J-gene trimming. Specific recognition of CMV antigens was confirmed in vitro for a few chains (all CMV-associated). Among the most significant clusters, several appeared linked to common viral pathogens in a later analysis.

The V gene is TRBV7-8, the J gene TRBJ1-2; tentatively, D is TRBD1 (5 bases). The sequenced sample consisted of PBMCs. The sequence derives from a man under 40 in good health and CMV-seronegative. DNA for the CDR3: TGTGCCAGCAGCTTTAGGGGCAGGGCTAACTATGGCTACACCTTC. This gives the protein CASSFRGRANYGYTF.